The clone carrying this T cell receptor beta chain was detected only once. The antigen remains unidentified. The entry originates in a study of OX40 agonist ivuxolimab in advanced cancers. Study-level information: Hepatocellular carcinoma, melanoma, renal cell or head and neck cancer was diagnosed in the dose-escalation patients.

Findings and caveats of the study: Mean expanded clone counts were higher in CD8+ than CD4+ T cells. The study observed clonal expansion of CD4+ and CD8+ blood T cells by week 6 at 0.1 to 3.0 mg/kg.

Clones were sequenced by immunoSEQ multiplex PCR, and TCRdb holds only the in-frame ones, with some missing. The table includes approximately 80,000 clones, 90% detected once. The source material was CD4+ or CD8+ T cells sorted from blood, sampled in a trial of the OX40 agonist ivuxolimab. This receptor was taken from an adult with an advanced solid tumor such as melanoma, head and neck, liver or kidney cancer.

The CDR3 bases are TGTGCCAGTAGTATGACAGGGAGCTACGAGCAGTACTTC. This encodes CASSMTGSYEQYF. V usage is TRBV19 and J usage is TRBJ2-7; TRBD1 aligns across 7 bases. With V trimmed by 3 bases and J by 3 bases, 2 bases remained unmatched. Per germline, CDR1 LNHDA and CDR2 SQIVND (reference sequence). The CDR3 has 13 amino acids.